Listed below are T cell receptor beta chains from one sample, sequenced in a study of cytomegalovirus exposure and HLA in healthy donors. Clones were read by immunoSEQ multiplex PCR, and TCRdb kept only the in-frame ones, dropping some. The table includes roughly 90,000 clones, roughly four fifths detected once. Sequences were obtained from PBMCs. The receptor source for this set is a woman between 35 and 50 years old in good health and CMV-seropositive. The CDR3 runs from the conserved cysteine through the conserved F or W. Clone size, where shown, is once, few, many, or a class for clones that have expanded.

CDR3aa	v_gene	abundance	len	j_gene
CSVDTGQGPYEQYF	TRBV29-1	NA	14	TRBJ2-7
CASSSRRASGQETQYF	TRBV27	NA	16	TRBJ2-5
CASSSQGSVLEKLFF	TRBV6-5	NA	15	TRBJ1-4
CASSLGTGGRNQPQHF	TRBV19	once	16	TRBJ1-5
CASSLGSLLAGRTDTQYF	TRBV5-1	few	18	TRBJ2-3
CASRPPGTGSTEAFF	TRBV28	NA	15	TRBJ1-1
CASSLSRTHRTDTQYF	TRBV5-6	few	16	TRBJ2-3
CASSQGVNPEAFF	TRBV4-1	NA	13	TRBJ1-1
CASSLVASGSWEQYF	TRBV5-1	NA	15	TRBJ2-5
CASSLTGGHNEQFF	TRBV28	NA	14	TRBJ2-1
CASSLGGLAVYNEQFF	TRBV11-2	once	16	TRBJ2-1
CASSLQGAKNIQYF	TRBV7-3	NA	14	TRBJ2-4
CASRSNEKLFF	TRBV28	NA	11	TRBJ1-4
CASSLQGTGANVLTF	TRBV7-8	NA	15	TRBJ2-6
CASSFYDGKLFF	TRBV7-9	few	12	TRBJ1-4
CASSRKGRRTSGNADTQYF	TRBV19	once	19	TRBJ2-3
CATTISRDTTEQYF	TRBV7-2	NA	14	TRBJ2-7
CASSQDRGGRVSNEQFF	TRBV14	NA	17	TRBJ2-1
CASSVQGDTEAFF	TRBV7-9	few	13	TRBJ1-1
CASTIDRELFF	TRBV7-2	NA	11	TRBJ2-2
CASTPGVRPPYTGELFF	TRBV6-4	few	17	TRBJ2-2
CASSWGQITTEAFF	TRBV5-6	few	14	TRBJ1-1
CASKTTGSNTEAFF	TRBV6-5	NA	14	TRBJ1-1
CASSLGGSYNEQFF	TRBV28	NA	14	TRBJ2-1
CASKLGPSTDTQYF	TRBV5-4	NA	14	TRBJ2-3
CASSLATEQYF	TRBV7-8	NA	11	TRBJ2-7
CASSVGLAGGNEQFF	TRBV9	NA	15	TRBJ2-1
CATSRDQGETQYF	TRBV15	NA	13	TRBJ2-5
CASSLDRVSEAFF	TRBV6-1	NA	13	TRBJ1-1
CASSPGMGTEAFF	TRBV7-7	NA	13	TRBJ1-1
CASSKVRQAYGYTF	TRBV21-1	NA	14	TRBJ1-2
CASSAGQPNTGELFF	TRBV7-6	once	15	TRBJ2-2
CASSQGTGRNQPQHF	TRBV4-3	NA	15	TRBJ1-5
CASSFTSSGQETQYF	TRBV7-2	NA	15	TRBJ2-5
CASSQADRVYEQYF	TRBV4-1	NA	14	TRBJ2-7
CASTLRGSGRAEEQFF	TRBV7-8	NA	16	TRBJ2-1
CASSVPSGSDEQFF	TRBV9	once	14	TRBJ2-1
CASSQGTGGPDTQYF	TRBV14	NA	15	TRBJ2-3
CASSLRQGAGLGDTDEKLFF	TRBV5-4	NA	20	TRBJ1-4
CASRPGQGANQGAFF	TRBV6-1	NA	15	TRBJ1-1
CASNSPGTQETQYF	TRBV5-1	once	14	TRBJ2-5
CASSPFSDTQYF	TRBV7-2	NA	12	TRBJ2-3
CASSPGTTLNEQFF	TRBV28	NA	14	TRBJ2-1
CASSQNRERNYGYTF	TRBV19	NA	15	TRBJ1-2
CASRPYRGSSYNEQFF	TRBV27	NA	16	TRBJ2-1
CASSFKTVTRGLHTDTQYF	TRBV7-9	NA	19	TRBJ2-3
CAWSVRGDYYEQYF	TRBV30	NA	14	NA
CASSLSTSGVSYNEQFF	TRBV5-5	NA	17	TRBJ2-1
CASSGGASGRLYNEQFF	TRBV7-2	NA	17	TRBJ2-1
CASSLVQVSNQPQHF	TRBV5-5	NA	15	TRBJ1-5
CASSHTGTSGRERPKTQYF	TRBV7-9	NA	19	TRBJ2-5
CATSRPWGGYEKLFF	TRBV15	NA	15	TRBJ1-4
CASSLGGGTGELFF	TRBV9	NA	14	TRBJ2-2
CASIGRQGNYEQYF	TRBV6-5	NA	14	NA
CASSGSRTDTQYF	TRBV6-4	NA	13	TRBJ2-3